A single sample gave rise to the 17 T cell receptor beta chains below, sequenced in a study of T cell responses to AZD1222 COVID-19 vaccine. Some clones are missing from TCRdb's copy, which holds only in-frame ones; the method was immunoSEQ multiplex PCR. The data contain about 150,000 clones, 88% of them singletons. Sequenced material: peripheral blood, taken on day 0 of AZD1222 vaccination. Source of these receptors: an adult in good health.

The chain couples TRBV6-5 to TRBJ2-3, with unresolved D. Germline CDR1 is MNHEY and CDR2 is SVGAGI. The ends were cut back, 4 bases at V and 9 bases at J, with 11 bases in the middle. The CDR3 has 12 residues. In DNA form, the CDR3 reads TGTGCCAGCAGTTCGACTCGTCAGACGCAGTATTTT. This translates into CASSSTRQTQYF.

The CDR3 protein is CASNLGQNTEAFF. CDR3 nucleotide sequence: TGTGCCAGCAACCTGGGACAGAACACTGAAGCTTTCTTT. The chain joins TRBV7-2 to TRBJ1-1; a weak D match, TRBD1 (6 bases). CDR3 length: 13 residues. The germline CDR1 and CDR2 sequences are SGHTA and FQGNSA. V gave up 7 bases and J gave up 1 base, with 10 bases separating them.

The chain joins TRBV4-3 to TRBJ1-4; 7 nucleotides align to TRBD1. Germline CDR1 LGHNA, CDR2 YSLEER. Trimming took 0 bases from V and 4 from J; bases not matched to a gene: 2. This CDR3 has 15 residues. The CDR3 DNA reads TGCGCCAGCAGCCAAGATTACAGGGGTAATGAAAAACTGTTTTTT. Residues: CASSQDYRGNEKLFF.

The chain couples TRBV7-2 to TRBJ1-2, with D hard to call. The length of the CDR3 is 14 residues. The germline V and J ends were trimmed by 0 bases and 4 bases, with 9 bases remaining between them. Per the germline V gene, CDR1 is SGHTA and CDR2 is FQGNSA. CDR3 in amino acids: CASSLAAGLYGYTF. The CDR3 region has the DNA TGTGCCAGCAGCTTAGCTGCGGGCCTCTATGGCTACACCTTC.

The J gene is TRBJ1-1, the V gene TRBV10-3, with 7 bases lining up with TRBD1. After removal of 4 bases from V and 7 bases from J, the junction contained 3 bases not matched to a gene. In germline, CDR1 is ENHRY, CDR2 SYGVKD. The CDR3 totals 12 residues. The CDR3 protein is CAISGGGSEAFF. CDR3 coding DNA: TGTGCCATCAGTGGAGGGGGCAGTGAAGCTTTCTTT.

The chain links TRBV4-3 to TRBJ2-7, with 7 nucleotides matching TRBD2. Germline V gene lookup returns CDR1 LGHNA and CDR2 YSLEER. V lost 1 base, J lost 0 bases, and 0 bases stayed unmatched. The CDR3 is made up of 14 amino acids. In DNA, the CDR3 is TGCGCCAGCAGCCAAGGGACTAGCTCCTACGAGCAGTACTTC. Its protein product is CASSQGTSSYEQYF.

The V gene is TRBV4-1, the J gene TRBJ1-5; D not resolved. The V end lost 1 base, the J end lost 1 base, and 11 bases lay between the germline ends. The CDR3 loop spans 16 amino acids. Germline values: CDR1 MGHRA, CDR2 YSYEKL. CDR3 sequence: CASSQAVRWSNQPQHF. CDR3 DNA sequence: TGCGCCAGCAGCCAAGCGGTGAGGTGGAGCAATCAGCCCCAGCATTTT.

The chain links TRBV27 to TRBJ2-7; TRBD1 matches at 8 bases. With 6 bases clipped from V and 4 bases from J, the junction kept 5 bases outside the gene matches. The V gene's germline CDR1 is MNHEY and CDR2 SMNVEV (reference sequence). The CDR3 totals 13 residues. DNA for the CDR3: TGTGCCAGCAGGCAGGGGGCGGGATACGAGCAGTACTTC. Its protein product is CASRQGAGYEQYF.

The genes are TRBV6-5 and TRBJ2-3; D gene uncertain. Trimming left V 8 bases short and J 1 base short, with 10 bases between. The CDR3 totals 13 residues. Germline assignment: CDR1 MNHEY and CDR2 SVGAGI. CDR3 DNA sequence: TGTGCCAGCCGGAAGAGCGGCACAGATACGCAGTATTTT. The encoded protein is CASRKSGTDTQYF.

CDR3 protein: CASSLGQGGIYGYTF. CDR3 coding DNA: TGTGCCAGCAGCCTGGGACAGGGGGGTATCTATGGCTACACCTTC. The rearrangement uses TRBV3-1 (or the pseudogene TRBV3-2) and TRBJ1-2, with TRBD1 matching over 11 bases. CDR1 LGHDT and CDR2 YNNKEL come from the germline V gene (reference sequence). V lost 4 bases, J lost 4 bases, and 5 bases stayed unmatched. CDR3 length: 15 amino acids.

The chain links TRBV19 to TRBJ2-5, with unresolved D. The CDR3 sequence is 13 residues long. Germline CDR1 and CDR2: LNHDA and SQIVND (reference sequence). Trimming pared 6 bases from V and 2 bases from J, leaving 10 bases between. This chain's CDR3 is CASSSYPQETQYF. The CDR3 bases are TGTGCCAGTAGCAGCTACCCACAAGAGACCCAGTACTTC.

V gene TRBV10-3 combines with J gene TRBJ2-1; 9 nucleotides line up with TRBD1. V trimming: 11 bases; J trimming: 6 bases; junction bases outside the gene matches: 11. Germline values: CDR1 ENHRY, CDR2 SYGVKD. The CDR3 spans 14 residues. The CDR3 region has the DNA TGTGCCGCGTCTACCGGGACAGGGATCAATGAGCAGTTCTTC. Protein product: CAASTGTGINEQFF.

In its sample, this clone was seen a few times. The gene calls are TRBV3-1 (or the pseudogene TRBV3-2) and TRBJ2-2, with D possibly called TRBD1 or TRBD2 (6 bases each). Trimming took 5 bases from V and 6 from J, leaving 19 bases between them. The germline V gene encodes CDR1 LGHDT and CDR2 YNNKEL (reference sequence). This CDR3 comprises 16 residues. In DNA, the CDR3 is TGTGCCAGCAGCAATTATGGGGGGCATAACGCCGGGGAGCTGTTTTTT. This encodes CASSNYGGHNAGELFF.

The chain recombines TRBV5-1 with TRBJ1-1; D unresolved. CDR3 length equals 12 residues. Germline assignment: CDR1 SGHRS and CDR2 YFSETQ. V lost 2 bases and J 5 bases, leaving 7 bases between the germline ends. The CDR3 DNA sequence: TGCGCCAGCAGCTTAGAGAGTACTGAAGCTTTCTTT. Residues: CASSLESTEAFF.

The chain has TRBV5-4 and TRBJ2-7; 8 bases fit TRBD2. The CDR3 totals 15 residues. The trim removed 2 bases at V and 6 bases at J, leaving 10 bases unmatched. Germline loops: CDR1 SGHNT, CDR2 YYREEE (reference sequence). The CDR3 is CASSLAGASTGEQYF. CDR3 DNA: TGTGCCAGCAGCTTAGCGGGGGCCTCAACCGGCGAGCAGTACTTC.

The gene calls are TRBV9 and TRBJ2-5; no clear D gene. Germline V gene lookup returns CDR1 SGDLS and CDR2 YYNGEE. V shed 1 base and J shed 5 bases, with 12 bases lying between them. CDR3 size: 14 residues. The CDR3 bases are TGTGCCAGCAGCGTAAGGCCAATGGGGGAGACCCAGTACTTC. As protein: CASSVRPMGETQYF.

This clone has a handful of counts. The genes are TRBV19 and TRBJ1-1; D not resolved. The V gene lost 6 bases and the J gene lost 2 bases, with 10 bases spanning the gap. CDR1 is LNHDA and CDR2 is SQIVND in the germline V gene (reference sequence). CDR3 length: 13 amino acids. CDR3 sequence reads: CASSLTRNTEAFF. The CDR3 DNA reads TGTGCCAGTAGCTTGACCCGAAACACTGAAGCTTTCTTT.